This T cell receptor (beta chain) was sequenced for a study of control samples from healthy donors and cancer patients. Germline CDR1 MDHEN, CDR2 SYDVKM. V was cut by 4 bases and J by 5 bases, with 7 bases left in between. The CDR3 covers 12 residues. TCRdb's copy holds only in-frame clones and misses some; the assay was immunoSEQ multiplex PCR. The sample has 50,000 to 55,000 clones, roughly 94% seen once. The gene calls are TRBV28 and TRBJ2-3; D unresolved. The clonotype was recovered from a man under 40 in good health. The sample consisted of blood. The CDR3 is CASSSRVDTQYF. The CDR3 DNA sequence: TGTGCCAGCAGTTCCCGGGTAGATACGCAGTATTTT.